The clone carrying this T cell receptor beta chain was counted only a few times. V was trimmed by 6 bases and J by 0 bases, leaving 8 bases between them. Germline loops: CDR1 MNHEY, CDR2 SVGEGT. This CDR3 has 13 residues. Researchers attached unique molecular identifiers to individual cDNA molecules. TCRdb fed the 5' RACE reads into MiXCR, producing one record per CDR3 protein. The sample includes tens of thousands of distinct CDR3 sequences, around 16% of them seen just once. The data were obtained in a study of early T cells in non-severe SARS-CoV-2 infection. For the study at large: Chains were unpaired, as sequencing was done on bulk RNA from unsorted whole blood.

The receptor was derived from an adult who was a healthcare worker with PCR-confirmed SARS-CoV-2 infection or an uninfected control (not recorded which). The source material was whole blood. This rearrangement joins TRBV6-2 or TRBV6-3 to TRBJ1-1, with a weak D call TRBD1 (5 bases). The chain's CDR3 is CASRTGMNTEAFF. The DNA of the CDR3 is TGTGCCAGCAGAACAGGAATGAACACTGAAGCTTTCTTT.